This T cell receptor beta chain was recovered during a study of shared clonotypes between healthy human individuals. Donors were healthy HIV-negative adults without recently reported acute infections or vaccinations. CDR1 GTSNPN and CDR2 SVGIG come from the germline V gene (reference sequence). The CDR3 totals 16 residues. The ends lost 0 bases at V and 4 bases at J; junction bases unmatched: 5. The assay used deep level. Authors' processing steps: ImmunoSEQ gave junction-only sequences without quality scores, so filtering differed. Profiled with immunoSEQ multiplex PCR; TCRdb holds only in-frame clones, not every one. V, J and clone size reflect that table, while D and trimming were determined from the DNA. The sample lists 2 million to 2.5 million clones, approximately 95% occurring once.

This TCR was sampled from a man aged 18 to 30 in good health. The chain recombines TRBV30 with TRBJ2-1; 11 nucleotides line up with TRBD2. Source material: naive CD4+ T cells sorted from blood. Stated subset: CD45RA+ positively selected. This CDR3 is CAWSVQRTSGYNEQFF. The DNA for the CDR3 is TGTGCCTGGAGTGTACAACGGACTAGCGGGTACAATGAGCAGTTCTTC. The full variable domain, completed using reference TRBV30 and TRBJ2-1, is SQTIHQWPATLVQPVGSPLSLECTVEGTSNPNLYWYRQAAGRGLQLLFYSVGIGQISSEVPQNLSASRPQDRQFILSSKKLLLSDSGFYLCAWSVQRTSGYNEQFFGPGTRLTVL.